This T cell receptor beta chain was obtained from a study of blood T cell repertoires in COVID-19. Background on the study: Samples came from the United States, Italy and Spain, spanning acute and convalescent COVID-19. Sources were T cells, B-cell-depleted T cells, or PBMCs; the material itself was cDNA or gDNA.

The V gene end was trimmed by 5 bases and the J gene end by 1 base; junction bases not matched to a gene: 10. Germline assignment: CDR1 MDHEN and CDR2 SYDVKM. The length of the CDR3 is 16 residues. Original handling: Quantification of nucleated cells was approximated via reference gene primer amplification. Generated by immunoSEQ multiplex PCR, the TCRdb table keeps only in-frame clones and is missing some. The V and J calls and clone size come from that table; D and trimming were worked out from the DNA. Here the sample spans approximately 190,000 clones, roughly 80% being singletons. The receptor's source is a man aged 25-40 years with active or convalescent COVID-19. The chain recombines TRBV28 with TRBJ2-5; 7 bases are shared with TRBD1. The sequencing sample was made of peripheral blood. CDR3 amino acids: CASSLRQGWSQETQYF. CDR3 bases: TGTGCCAGCAGTCTAAGACAGGGATGGTCCCAAGAGACCCAGTACTTC.